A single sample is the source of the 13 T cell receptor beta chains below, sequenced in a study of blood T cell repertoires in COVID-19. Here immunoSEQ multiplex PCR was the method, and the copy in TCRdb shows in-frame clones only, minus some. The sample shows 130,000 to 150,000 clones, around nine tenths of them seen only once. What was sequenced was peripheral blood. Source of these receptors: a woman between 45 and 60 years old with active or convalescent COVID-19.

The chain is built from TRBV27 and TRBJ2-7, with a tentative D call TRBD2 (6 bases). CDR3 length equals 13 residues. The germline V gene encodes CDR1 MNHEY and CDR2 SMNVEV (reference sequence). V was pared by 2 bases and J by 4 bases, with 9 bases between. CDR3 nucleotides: TGTGCCAGCAGTTTAAGGGCGGGGTACGAGCAGTACTTC. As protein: CASSLRAGYEQYF.

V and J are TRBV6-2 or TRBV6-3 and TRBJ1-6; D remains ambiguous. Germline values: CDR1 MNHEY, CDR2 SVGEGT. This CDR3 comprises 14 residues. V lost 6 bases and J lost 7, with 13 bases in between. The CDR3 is CASSSASANSPLHF. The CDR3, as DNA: TGTGCCAGCAGCTCCGCCTCAGCGAATTCACCCCTCCACTTT.

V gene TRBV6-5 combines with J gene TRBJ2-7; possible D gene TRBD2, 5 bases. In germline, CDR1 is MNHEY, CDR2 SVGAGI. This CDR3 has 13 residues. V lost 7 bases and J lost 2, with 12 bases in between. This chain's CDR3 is CASIGYGAYEQYF. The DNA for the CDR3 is TGTGCCAGCATAGGGTACGGGGCCTACGAGCAGTACTTC.

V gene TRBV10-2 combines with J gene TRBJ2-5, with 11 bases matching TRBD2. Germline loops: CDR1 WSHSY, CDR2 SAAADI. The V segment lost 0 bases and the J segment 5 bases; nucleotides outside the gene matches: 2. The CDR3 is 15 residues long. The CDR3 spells CASSESLAGVETQYF. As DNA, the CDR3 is TGCGCCAGCAGTGAGTCACTAGCGGGGGTGGAGACCCAGTACTTC.

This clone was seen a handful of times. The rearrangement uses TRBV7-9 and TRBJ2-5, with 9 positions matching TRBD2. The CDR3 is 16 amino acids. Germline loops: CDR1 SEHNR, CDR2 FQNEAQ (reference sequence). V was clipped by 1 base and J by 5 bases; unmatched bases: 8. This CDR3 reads CASSLVPSGDSETQYF. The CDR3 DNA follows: TGTGCCAGCAGCTTAGTACCTAGCGGGGACTCGGAGACCCAGTACTTC.

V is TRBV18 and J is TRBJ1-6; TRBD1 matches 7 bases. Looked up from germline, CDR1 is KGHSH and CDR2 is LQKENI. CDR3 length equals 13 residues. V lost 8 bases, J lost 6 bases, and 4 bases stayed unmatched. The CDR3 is CASTRQGNSPLHF. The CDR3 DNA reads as TGTGCCAGCACACGACAGGGTAATTCACCCCTCCACTTT.

CDR3 sequence: CASSELGTASGNTIYF. CDR3 in DNA: TGTGCCAGCAGTGAACTAGGGACAGCCTCTGGAAACACCATATATTTT. The V and J genes are TRBV6-1 and TRBJ1-3, with TRBD1 matching over 7 bases. Germline V gene sequence: CDR1 MNHNS, CDR2 SASEGT. Trimming cost V 2 bases and J 0 bases; bases outside gene matches: 4. CDR3 length: 16 amino acids.

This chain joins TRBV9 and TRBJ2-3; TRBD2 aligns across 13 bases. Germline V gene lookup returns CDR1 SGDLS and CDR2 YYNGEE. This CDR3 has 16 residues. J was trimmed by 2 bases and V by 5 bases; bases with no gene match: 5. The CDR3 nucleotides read TGTGCCAGCAGTCCGGGACTAGCGGGATCCACAGATACGCAGTATTTT. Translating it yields CASSPGLAGSTDTQYF.

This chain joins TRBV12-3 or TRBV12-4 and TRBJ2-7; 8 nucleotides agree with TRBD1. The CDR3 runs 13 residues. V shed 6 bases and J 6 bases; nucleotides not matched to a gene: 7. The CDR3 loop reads CASSPDRVAEQYF. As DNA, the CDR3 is TGTGCCAGCAGCCCGGACAGGGTTGCCGAGCAGTACTTC.

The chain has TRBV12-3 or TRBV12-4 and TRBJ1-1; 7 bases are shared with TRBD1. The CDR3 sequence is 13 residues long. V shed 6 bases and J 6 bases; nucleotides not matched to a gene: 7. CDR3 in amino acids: CASSPDRVAEAFF. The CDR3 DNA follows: TGTGCCAGCAGCCCAGACAGGGTAGCTGAAGCTTTCTTT.

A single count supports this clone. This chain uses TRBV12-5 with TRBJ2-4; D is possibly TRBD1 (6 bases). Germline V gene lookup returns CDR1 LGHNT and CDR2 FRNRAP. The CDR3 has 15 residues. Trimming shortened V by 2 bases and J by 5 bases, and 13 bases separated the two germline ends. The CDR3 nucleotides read TGTGCTAGTGGTTTGTCCCGGACAGATCAAAACATTCAGTACTTC. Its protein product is CASGLSRTDQNIQYF.

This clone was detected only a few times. CDR3: CASSQTSPSYNEQFF. The CDR3 DNA reads TGTGCCAGCAGCCAGACTAGCCCGTCCTACAATGAGCAGTTCTTC. V gene TRBV6-2 or TRBV6-3 combines with J gene TRBJ2-1; the match to TRBD2 covers 7 bases. The CDR3 contains 15 residues. Germline V CDR1 and CDR2: MNHEY, SVGEGT. J lost 1 base, V lost 6 bases, and 6 bases had no gene match.

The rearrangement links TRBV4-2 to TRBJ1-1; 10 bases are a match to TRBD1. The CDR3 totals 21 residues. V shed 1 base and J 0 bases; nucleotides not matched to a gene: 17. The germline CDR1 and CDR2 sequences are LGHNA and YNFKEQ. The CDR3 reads CASSQGIREDRGGLMNTEAFF. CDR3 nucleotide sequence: TGTGCCAGCAGCCAAGGGATCCGGGAGGACAGGGGGGGCCTTATGAACACTGAAGCTTTCTTT.